A single sample is the source of the 20 T cell receptor beta chains below, sequenced in a study of tumor-infiltrating lymphocytes in primary liver carcinoma (dated by TCRdb to about 2017). TCRdb lists the instrument as Illumina HiSeq 2500. A constant-region primer and ProtoScript II reverse transcriptase were used to reverse-transcribe TCRbeta-specific cDNA from approximately 450 ng total RNA. TCRbeta libraries were built with three nested multiplex PCR rounds, a slightly modified ARM-PCR procedure. Each of the first two PCR rounds ran for about 10 cycles and used multiplex TRBV1-TRBV30 forward primers together with a Cbeta reverse primer. TCRdb reanalyzed the raw reads on its own, using fastp at Q25 for trimming and MiXCR for clone calling, and kept in-frame beta chains. Here each entry gathers all rows of one CDR3 protein and keeps the most common genes and DNA. The sample yields about 99,000 distinct CDR3 sequences; over 55% were counted once. The ten biggest clones cover 9.5% to 10% of the sample.

Total RNA and DNA were co-extracted without cell sorting from about 19-30 mg of bulk tissue using the AllPrep DNA/RNA mini kit. The sequenced sample consisted of liver tumor tissue from sampling region 5. The sample's cell subset or site, from its label and the paper: tumor region T5, tumor centre. Source of these receptors: a woman aged 55-69 years with primary liver carcinoma and hepatitis B virus infection.

This chain links TRBV5-1 with TRBJ2-1; 12 nucleotides match TRBD2. Germline trimming cut 4 bases from V and 9 bases from J; bases unmatched to any gene: 23. The CDR3 sequence is 20 residues long. Germline CDR1 is SGHRS and CDR2 is YFSETQ. The CDR3 bases are TGCGCCAGCAGCCCCCTGGCGGACAGGGCAGGGACTAGCGGGCAGCGTGAGCAGTTCTTC. The encoded protein is CASSPLADRAGTSGQREQFF. The entire variable domain, with the rest obtained from reference TRBV5-1 and TRBJ2-1, is as follows: KAGVTQTPRYLIKTRGQQVTLSCSPISGHRSVSWYQQTPGQGLQFLFEYFSETQRNKGNFPGRFSGRQFSNSRSEMNVSTLELGDSALYLCASSPLADRAGTSGQREQFFGPGTRLTVL.

The chain employs TRBV11-2 and TRBJ2-7; possibly TRBD1 for D (5 bases). The germline gives CDR1 SGHAT, CDR2 FQNNGV. The CDR3 length is 14 residues. Trimming stripped 4 bases from V and 13 bases from J, with 23 bases between. Here the CDR3 reads CASSSNRRDLGQYF. CDR3 nucleotide sequence: TGTGCCAGCAGCTCCAACCGCAGGGATCTCGGGCAATACTTC.

Remarks on this clonotype: This likely comes from a read error, as the CDR3 has no conserved phenylalanine or tryptophan at its end. V usage is TRBV5-1 and J usage is TRBJ2-3; a weak D match, TRBD2 (5 bases). Between the trimmed V and J ends, which lost 3 bases and 10 bases, there was a span of 24 bases. Germline CDR1 is SGHRS and CDR2 is YFSETQ. The CDR3 spans 16 residues. CDR3 in amino acids: CASSYETSRGMNAQYL. CDR3 DNA: TGCGCCAGCAGCTACGAGACTTCCCGGGGTATGAATGCGCAGTATTTG.

As concerns this clonotype: Compared with germline, one end of the junction differs, possibly owing to a read error. This chain connects TRBV11-1 to TRBJ2-2, with D possibly TRBD2 on 6 matching bases. The CDR3 has 15 residues. The V gene's germline CDR1 is SGHAT and CDR2 FQDESV (reference sequence). The CDR3: CASSTTSLNTGELFF. CDR3 sequence (DNA): TGCGCCAGCAGCACCACTAGCCTCAACACCGGGGAGCTGTTTTTT.

The chain has TRBV20-1 and TRBJ2-1; D is perhaps TRBD1 or TRBD2 (5 bases each). V was clipped by 6 bases and J by 1 base, with 19 bases between them. Germline-derived CDR1 and CDR2 are DFQATT and SNEGSKA (reference sequence). The CDR3 length is 16 residues. CDR3 coding DNA: TGCAGTGCCCCTGATCCGGGACCCCAGTCCTACAATGAGCAGTTCTTC. This encodes CSAPDPGPQSYNEQFF.

The chain carries TRBV6-5 and TRBJ2-7, with 7 positions matching TRBD1. The CDR3 loop spans 14 amino acids. V was pared by 5 bases and J by 12 bases, with 16 bases of the junction left unmatched. Germline V gene sequence: CDR1 MNHEY, CDR2 SVGAGI. CDR3 coding DNA: TGTGCCAGCAGTCGACAGGGCTCATACTACGAACTGTACTTC. It codes for CASSRQGSYYELYF.

With respect to this clonotype: No conserved phenylalanine or tryptophan ends this CDR3, so it is likely a read error. The limits of the CDR3 on the DNA are not certain, so only TCRdb's listed CDR3 is given. This chain connects TRBV5-1 to TRBJ1-1. The CDR3 contains 12 residues when both ends are counted. Germline V gene data show CDR1 as SGHRS and CDR2 as YFSETQ. CDR3 region: CASGDTNTEAFL.

With regard to this clonotype: The junction and the germline gene differ at one end; a read error may be behind it. The chain employs TRBV30 and TRBJ1-5; 7 nucleotides align to TRBD1. CDR1 is GTSNPN, CDR2 SVGIG, per germline (reference sequence). CDR3 size: 17 residues. The CDR3 DNA sequence: TGTGCCTGGAGTGTAACGGGGACAGAGAGATCCGGCCAGCCCCAGCGCTTT. Translated, it gives CAWSVTGTERSGQPQRF.

In regard to this clonotype: The junction departs from the called germline gene at one end, perhaps through a read error. CDR3 sequence: CASSWGTGSYDYTF. DNA of the CDR3: TGTGCCAGCAGCTGGGGGACAGGGAGCTATGACTACACCTTC. The chain combines TRBV28 with TRBJ1-2; 9 bases match TRBD1. Germline values: CDR1 MDHEN, CDR2 SYDVKM. The CDR3 is 14 residues long.

The table lists this clonotype with many counts. In DNA, the CDR3 is TGTGCCAGCAGAGGCGGGGGGCTTGATACGCAGTATTTT. This sequence encodes CASRGGGLDTQYF. The rearrangement uses TRBV6-5 and TRBJ2-3, with 8 bases fitting TRBD2. CDR3 length: 13 amino acids. Germline trimming cut 6 bases from V and 6 bases from J; bases unmatched to any gene: 5. The germline V gene has CDR1 MNHEY and CDR2 SVGAGI.

This clonotype was detected once. This may arise from a read error, as a much more abundant clone is one base away. This chain joins TRBV13 and TRBJ1-2; a weak D match, TRBD1 (6 bases). There are 13 residues in the CDR3. V was shortened by 5 bases and J by 5 bases, with 12 bases between the two germline ends. Germline assignment: CDR1 PRHDT and CDR2 FYEKMQ (reference sequence). The chain's CDR3 is CASSLDRWYGYTF. The CDR3 coding sequence is TGTGCCAGCAGCCTAGACAGGTGGTATGGCTACACCTTC.

Note on this clonotype: The final CDR3 position lacks the conserved phenylalanine or tryptophan, pointing to a likely read error. The rearrangement links TRBV29-1 to TRBJ2-1; D unclear. CDR1 and CDR2 from the germline V gene are SQVTM and ANQGSEA. There are 12 residues in the CDR3. V was pared by 4 bases and J by 1 base, with 5 bases between. The CDR3 bases are TGCAGCGTTGTCAGTTCCTACAATGAGCAGTTCTCC. Protein: CSVVSSYNEQFS.

The chain couples TRBV10-3 to TRBJ2-3; D remains ambiguous. The germline V gene encodes CDR1 ENHRY and CDR2 SYGVKD. The V gene lost 4 bases and the J gene lost 6 bases, with 8 bases spanning the gap. CDR3 size: 12 residues. The CDR3 nucleotides read TGTGCCATCAGTGTTGTAAAGGATACGCAGTATTTT. Its protein is CAISVVKDTQYF.

A word on this clonotype: The missing conserved phenylalanine or tryptophan at the end of this CDR3 makes a read error likely. This chain links TRBV5-4 with TRBJ2-3; D ambiguous. Between the trimmed V and J ends, which lost 4 bases and 6 bases, there was a span of 12 bases. The germline gives CDR1 SGHNT, CDR2 YYREEE (reference sequence). The CDR3 totals 13 residues. The CDR3 region has the DNA TGTGCCAGCAGCACCCCGGCCTTCGATACGCAGTATTCT. Translating gives CASSTPAFDTQYS.

This clonotype was counted once. The rearrangement uses TRBV10-3 and TRBJ2-3; 15 bases fit TRBD2. CDR1 is ENHRY, CDR2 SYGVKD, per germline. Unmatched junction bases numbered 4, after V lost 5 bases and J lost 4 bases. This CDR3 spans 16 amino acids. CDR3 sequence reads: CAISTGLAGGADTQYF. For the CDR3, the DNA is TGTGCCATCAGTACCGGACTAGCGGGAGGGGCAGATACGCAGTATTTT.

The J gene is TRBJ2-7, the V gene TRBV12-3 or TRBV12-4; no reliable D call. CDR3 length: 13 amino acids. CDR3 loop: CTIGLAGPYEQYF. The CDR3 DNA reads TGTACCATCGGTTTGGCAGGCCCCTACGAGCAGTACTTC.

This clonotype has at least ten counts. The chain employs TRBV12-3 or TRBV12-4 and TRBJ2-7; TRBD2 matches at 10 bases. V was clipped by 6 bases and J by 1 base; unmatched bases: 6. CDR3 length equals 15 residues. The CDR3 sequence: CASRDSGRLSYEQYF. The CDR3 nucleotides read TGTGCCAGCAGAGATAGCGGGAGGCTTTCCTACGAGCAGTACTTC.

As regards this clonotype: Sequence at one end of the junction differs from germline and may be a read error. The rearrangement uses TRBV20-1 and TRBJ2-5, with TRBD2 matching over 14 bases. The CDR3 is made up of 17 amino acids. In germline, CDR1 is DFQATT, CDR2 SNEGSKA (reference sequence). Here the CDR3 DNA reads TGCAGTACTAGAGACGGGACTAGCGGGAGTATCGTAGAGACCCAGTACTTC. The encoded protein is CSTRDGTSGSIVETQYF.

This clonotype has at least ten counts. The rearrangement uses TRBV12-3 or TRBV12-4 and TRBJ2-7, with D possibly matching TRBD2 (6 bases). The V and J ends lost 3 bases and 2 bases respectively, with 17 bases between them. The CDR3 is 16 residues long. CDR3 residues: CASSFWDLGGTYEQYF. DNA of the CDR3: TGTGCCAGCAGTTTTTGGGACTTGGGGGGTACCTACGAGCAGTACTTC.

The chain combines TRBV13 with TRBJ2-3; perhaps TRBD1 as D (5 bases). CDR1 and CDR2 from the germline V gene are PRHDT and FYEKMQ (reference sequence). The CDR3 covers 16 residues. V lost 4 bases and J 2 bases, leaving 16 bases between the germline ends. This CDR3 reads CASSSPQQDITDTQYF. CDR3 DNA: TGTGCCAGCAGCTCACCCCAACAGGATATCACAGATACGCAGTATTTT.